This T cell receptor beta chain is from a study of shared clonotypes between healthy human individuals. Assay execution proceeded at the deep level. Genomic DNA from each subset was divided evenly over several immunoSEQ plates. Only in-frame clones appear in the TCRdb table, and some are missing; sequencing was by immunoSEQ multiplex PCR. This sample has approximately 2.5 million clones, with over 85% found just once. Concerning this clone itself: The antigen is not known.

Broader study findings: The donor pool, a small one, limited the genetic and exposure-history diversity represented.

The source of this sequence is a man aged 18 to 30 in good health. Sequenced input: naive CD4+ T cells sorted from blood. Subset specified: CD45RA+ positively selected.

The DNA of the CDR3 is TGTGCCATCAGTTCGCGACTAGCGGGAGGTTCCTACGAGCAGTACTTC. Its protein product is CAISSRLAGGSYEQYF. This chain links TRBV10-3 with TRBJ2-7, with TRBD2 identical over 13 bases. J was trimmed by 1 base and V by 5 bases; bases with no gene match: 5. Germline CDR1 ENHRY, CDR2 SYGVKD. The CDR3 spans 16 residues.